This TCR beta chain originates from a study of blood T cell repertoires in COVID-19. Study-wide context: In each case, the material was cDNA or gDNA derived from T cells, B-cell-depleted T cells, or PBMCs.

Profiled with immunoSEQ multiplex PCR; TCRdb holds only in-frame clones, not every one. The data contain a few hundred thousand clones, roughly 92% of them singletons. Per the germline V gene, CDR1 is LGHDT and CDR2 is YNNKEL (reference sequence). The CDR3 covers 16 residues. V was clipped by 1 base and J by 1 base, with 13 bases between them. The sequence derives from a woman aged 40 to 50 who had been exposed to COVID-19. The rearrangement links TRBV3-1 (or the pseudogene TRBV3-2) to TRBJ1-1, with D hard to call. The sample consisted of PBMCs or T cells enriched from blood (not recorded which). The CDR3 protein is CASSQGGGFRNTEAFF. CDR3 coding DNA: TGTGCCAGCAGCCAAGGGGGAGGCTTCAGGAACACTGAAGCTTTCTTT.